The 6 T cell receptor beta chains listed next were all sequenced from one sample in a study of OX40 agonist ivuxolimab in advanced cancers. Repertoires were generated with immunoSEQ multiplex PCR, while TCRdb's copy carries only in-frame clones and drops some. The sample shows approximately 69,000 clones, just over 85% of them seen only once. This specimen was CD4+ or CD8+ T cells sorted from blood, taken in a trial of the OX40 agonist ivuxolimab. Receptors originate from an adult with an advanced solid tumor such as melanoma, head and neck, liver or kidney cancer.

The rearrangement uses TRBV4-3 and TRBJ1-3; D remains ambiguous. CDR3 length equals 15 residues. Between the trimmed V and J ends, which lost 0 bases and 0 bases, there was a span of 6 bases. Germline V gives CDR1 LGHNA, CDR2 YSLEER. The CDR3 reads CASSQDSTSGNTIYF. In nucleotides, the CDR3 is TGCGCCAGCAGCCAAGATTCAACCTCTGGAAACACCATATATTTT.

The rearrangement links TRBV27 to TRBJ2-1; 9 bases line up with TRBD2. CDR3 size: 17 residues. Germline V lookup: CDR1 MNHEY, CDR2 SMNVEV (reference sequence). The V segment lost 6 bases and the J segment 8 bases; nucleotides outside the gene matches: 17. CDR3 loop: CASRGVQAGGPLDEQFF. The CDR3 bases are TGTGCCAGCAGAGGGGTCCAGGCGGGAGGGCCTTTGGATGAGCAGTTCTTC.

V is TRBV19 and J is TRBJ1-4, with a weak D call TRBD1 (6 bases). The CDR3 is 15 residues long. Trimming pared 3 bases from V and 8 bases from J, leaving 16 bases between. Germline values: CDR1 LNHDA, CDR2 SQIVND (reference sequence). The CDR3, as DNA: TGTGCCAGTAGTATTGGTTCGGGGGCCAGGGAAAAACTGTTTTTT. Translated: CASSIGSGAREKLFF.

The rearrangement links TRBV11-2 to TRBJ2-5; 8 bases line up with TRBD2. With V trimmed by 3 bases and J by 4 bases, 10 bases remained unmatched. This CDR3 region has 16 residues. Germline V gene sequence: CDR1 SGHAT, CDR2 FQNNGV. CDR3 nucleotides: TGTGCCAGCAGCTTTTGGAGAGCGGGGGTGCGAGAGACCCAGTACTTC. Translation gives CASSFWRAGVRETQYF.

V gene TRBV10-3 combines with J gene TRBJ1-1, with TRBD1 matching over 9 bases. The germline V gene encodes CDR1 ENHRY and CDR2 SYGVKD. Germline trimming cut 3 bases from V and 1 base from J; bases unmatched to any gene: 6. The CDR3 is made up of 16 amino acids. CDR3 coding DNA: TGTGCCATCAGTGAAGGTATGGGACAGGGGAACACTGAAGCTTTCTTT. The encoded protein is CAISEGMGQGNTEAFF.

V gene TRBV11-3 combines with J gene TRBJ2-2; TRBD1 or TRBD2 may be the D gene (5 bases each). The germline V gene encodes CDR1 SGHNT and CDR2 YENEEA. This CDR3 spans 15 amino acids. Trimming shortened V by 5 bases and J by 0 bases, and 10 bases separated the two germline ends. CDR3 DNA sequence: TGTGCCAGCAGCCAGAGGGGCACGAACACCGGGGAGCTGTTTTTT. It yields the protein CASSQRGTNTGELFF.